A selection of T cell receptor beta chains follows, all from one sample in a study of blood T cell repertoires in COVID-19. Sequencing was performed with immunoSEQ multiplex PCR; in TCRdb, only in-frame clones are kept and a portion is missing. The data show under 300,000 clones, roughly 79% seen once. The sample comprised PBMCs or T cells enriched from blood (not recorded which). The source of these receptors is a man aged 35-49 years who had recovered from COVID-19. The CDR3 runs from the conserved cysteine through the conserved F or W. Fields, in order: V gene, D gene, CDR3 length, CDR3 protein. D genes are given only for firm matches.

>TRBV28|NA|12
CASIRVNTEAFF
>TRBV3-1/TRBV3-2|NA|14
CASSQETGNEKLFF
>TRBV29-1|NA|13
CSVEGGGYYEQYF
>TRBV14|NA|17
CASSRTILALREEPQHF
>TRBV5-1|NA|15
CASSLAGVGPYEQYF
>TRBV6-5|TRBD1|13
CAIGQEFYQPQHF
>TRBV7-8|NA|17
CASSKWTASYSNQPQHF
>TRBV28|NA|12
CASSLSGYGYTF
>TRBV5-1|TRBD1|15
CASSWGQAGSSPLHF
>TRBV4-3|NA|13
CASSQDVLYGYTF
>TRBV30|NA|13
CAWRQTLNTEAFF
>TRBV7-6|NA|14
CASSLGEAGNTIYF
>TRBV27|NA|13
CASSRGGAAEAFF
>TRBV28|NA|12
CASSRARAEAFF
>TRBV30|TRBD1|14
CAWSRGQDLYGYTF